Listed below are T cell receptor beta chains from one sample, sequenced in a study of blood T cell repertoires in COVID-19. Only in-frame clones appear in the TCRdb table, and some are missing; sequencing was by immunoSEQ multiplex PCR. The repertoire consists of about 150,000 clones, with over 80% occurring once and the leading ten covering about 5.2%. Sequenced input: PBMCs or T cells enriched from blood (not recorded which). The source is a man aged 65 to 85 who had been exposed to COVID-19. Each CDR3 is given with its conserved first and last residue. The D gene is left open where the match is weak. Expanded clones get a size class; other rows say once, few or many, or leave the size out.

>-|TRBJ1-1|-|TRBV7-9
CASSFSRGEAFF
TGTGCCAGCAGCTTTTCACGGGGTGAAGCTTTCTTT
>-|TRBJ2-7|TRBD1|TRBV29-1
CSVEERGLLGYEQYF
TGCAGCGTTGAAGAGAGGGGGCTATTGGGCTACGAGCAGTACTTC
>-|TRBJ2-3|-|TRBV7-2
CASSSGPSTDTQYF
TGTGCCAGCAGCTCGGGTCCAAGCACAGATACGCAGTATTTT
>-|TRBJ2-5|-|TRBV21-1
CASTSTGQETQYF
TGTGCCAGCACTTCAACGGGCCAAGAGACCCAGTACTTC
>-|TRBJ1-4|-|TRBV5-6
CASSLLGTGSNEKLFF
TGTGCCAGCAGCTTGCTGGGTACGGGGTCTAATGAAAAACTGTTTTTT
>-|TRBJ1-5|-|TRBV20-1
CSASRGISSNQPQHF
TGCAGTGCTAGTCGCGGGATCAGTAGCAATCAGCCCCAGCATTTT
>-|TRBJ2-3|-|TRBV14
CASSPTSRLNTQYF
TGTGCCAGCAGCCCGACTTCGAGGCTTAATACGCAGTATTTT
>-|TRBJ2-3|TRBD2|TRBV29-1
CSSDSSGGGTDTQYF
TGCAGCTCAGACTCTAGCGGGGGGGGCACAGATACGCAGTATTTT
>-|TRBJ2-2|TRBD1|TRBV12-3/TRBV12-4
CASRTGSGGELFF
TGTGCCAGCAGGACAGGGAGCGGCGGGGAGCTGTTTTTT
>-|TRBJ2-1|-|TRBV27
CASSPLPTTPSSYNEQFF
TGTGCCAGCAGTCCTCTTCCCACGACTCCGAGCTCCTACAATGAGCAGTTCTTC
>-|TRBJ2-2|TRBD1|TRBV4-2
CASSQVPGQGTRFTGELFF
TGTGCCAGCAGCCAGGTCCCGGGACAGGGGACACGGTTCACCGGGGAGCTGTTTTTT
>-|TRBJ2-3|TRBD2|TRBV6-5
CASSLLAGENTQYF
TGTGCCAGCAGCCTACTAGCGGGGGAGAATACGCAGTATTTT
>-|TRBJ1-5|-|TRBV19
CASSKTTAKSSNQPQHF
TGTGCCAGTAGTAAAACAACCGCCAAATCCAGCAATCAGCCCCAGCATTTT
>-|TRBJ2-7|TRBD2|TRBV9
CASSVGEGTPSSYEQYF
TGTGCCAGCAGCGTAGGGGAGGGGACTCCATCCTCCTACGAGCAGTACTTC
>-|TRBJ1-2|TRBD1|TRBV11-2
CASSPGGGYGYTF
TGTGCCAGCAGCCCAGGGGGCGGCTATGGCTACACCTTC
>once|TRBJ2-2|TRBD2|TRBV11-3
CASSPTGTSLAGELFF
TGTGCCAGCAGCCCCACCGGGACTAGTCTCGCCGGGGAGCTGTTTTTT
>-|TRBJ2-1|-|TRBV29-1
CSVDNGGSYNEQFF
TGCAGCGTTGATAACGGGGGCTCCTACAATGAGCAGTTCTTC
>-|TRBJ1-2|TRBD1|TRBV28
CASNGQGASYGYTF
TGTGCCAGCAATGGGCAGGGGGCTTCCTATGGCTACACCTTC
>-|TRBJ2-1|-|TRBV6-5
CASSRESGYNEQFF
TGTGCCAGCAGTCGGGAAAGCGGCTACAATGAGCAGTTCTTC
>few|TRBJ1-5|-|TRBV20-1
CSASSGRYQPQHF
TGCAGTGCTAGTTCCGGGAGGTACCAGCCCCAGCATTTT
>-|TRBJ1-2|TRBD1|TRBV4-1
CASSQTDRGPYGYTF
TGCGCCAGCAGCCAAACGGACAGGGGGCCGTATGGCTACACCTTC
>-|TRBJ2-1|-|TRBV7-9
CASSFLEGMQFF
TGTGCCAGCAGCTTTCTAGAGGGCATGCAGTTCTTC
>once|TRBJ2-3|-|TRBV7-9
CASSPPTTSSTDTQYF
TGTGCCAGCAGCCCTCCCACGACTTCTAGCACAGATACGCAGTATTTT
>-|TRBJ1-2|TRBD1|TRBV6-5
CASSSLDRSGGYTF
TGTGCCAGCAGTTCCCTGGACAGGTCCGGGGGCTACACCTTC